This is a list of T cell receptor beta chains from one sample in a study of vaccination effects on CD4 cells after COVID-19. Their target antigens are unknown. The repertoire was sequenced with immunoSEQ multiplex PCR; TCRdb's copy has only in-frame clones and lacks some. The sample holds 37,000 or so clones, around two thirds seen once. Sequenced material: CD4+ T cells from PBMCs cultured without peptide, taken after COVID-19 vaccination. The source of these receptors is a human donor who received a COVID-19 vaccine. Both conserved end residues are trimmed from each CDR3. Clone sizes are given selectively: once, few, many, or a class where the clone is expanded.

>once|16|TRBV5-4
ASSFTSVAELAKNIQY
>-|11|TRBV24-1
ATSDVLNTEAF
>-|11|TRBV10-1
ASSELDRYEQY
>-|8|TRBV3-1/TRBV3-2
ASRGQPQH
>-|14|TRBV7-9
ASSQQGSLSGNTIY
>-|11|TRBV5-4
ASSSTGPYGYT
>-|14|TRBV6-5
ASSYFPGARESPLH
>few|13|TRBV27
ASSYETTVTGELF
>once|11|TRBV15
ATSRDPTDIQY
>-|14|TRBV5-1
ASSPGLAEGADTQY
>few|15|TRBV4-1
ASSQEDPNLGTGELF
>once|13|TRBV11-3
ASSYRGTRENEQF
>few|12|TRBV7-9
ASSFSGTPDTQY
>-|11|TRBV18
ASSQGSFYEQY
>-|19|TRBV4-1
ASSPLPLAGGSPFSTDTQY
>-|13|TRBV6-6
ASSLPGSTEKTQY
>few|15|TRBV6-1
ASSELGQLGNNYGYT
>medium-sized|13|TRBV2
ASSAQPGQVYGYT
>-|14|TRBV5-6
ASNNRGQGTTDTQY
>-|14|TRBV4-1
ASSQAWGRRTDTQY
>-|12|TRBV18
ASSPPTGTDTQY
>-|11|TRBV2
ASSEVVSYEQY
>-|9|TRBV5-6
ASSINNEQF
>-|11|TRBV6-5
AVLSMAGNTIY